The 14 T cell receptor beta chains below come from one sample, sequenced in a study of blood T cell repertoires in COVID-19 (dated by TCRdb to 2018 to 2020). Library preparation employed the immunoSEQ multiplex PCR assay. Drawn from immuneACCESS, this table holds only the in-frame rearrangements with V and J called that TCRdb kept. Clones are partly lost; checked studies trace under half to an unresolved V gene and leave the rest unexplained. This sample comprises over 200,000 clones, around 90% of them detected only once. 0.9% to 1% of the sample lies in the top ten. Sample: peripheral blood. Source of these receptors: a woman aged 40 to 55 who had recovered from COVID-19.

The CDR3 region is CASSFNRGYEQYF. Written as DNA, the CDR3 is TGCGCCAGCAGCTTCAATAGGGGTTACGAGCAGTACTTC. The rearrangement joins TRBV4-1 to TRBJ2-7, with D perhaps TRBD1 (5 bases). V lost 5 bases and J 4 bases, leaving 12 bases between the germline ends. Germline-derived CDR1 and CDR2 are MGHRA and YSYEKL. The CDR3 spans 13 residues.

This sequence joins TRBV6-5 and TRBJ1-3; no firm D call. Germline values: CDR1 MNHEY, CDR2 SVGAGI. The CDR3 runs 15 residues. Trimming shortened V by 0 bases and J by 0 bases, and 6 bases separated the two germline ends. CDR3 DNA: TGTGCCAGCAGTTACTCGAGGGACTCTGGAAACACCATATATTTT. Amino acid sequence: CASSYSRDSGNTIYF.

V gene TRBV9 combines with J gene TRBJ1-4; the D gene is possibly TRBD1 (5 bases). This CDR3 is 15 amino acids long. Trimming left V 4 bases short and J 8 bases short, with 18 bases between. Germline CDR1 and CDR2: SGDLS and YYNGEE. DNA of the CDR3: TGTGCCAGCAGCTCCCTGGGAGGGAGGGACGAAAAACTGTTTTTT. Translation gives CASSSLGGRDEKLFF.

The rearrangement joins TRBV5-6 to TRBJ1-2; D is unclear. Per the germline V gene, CDR1 is SGHDT and CDR2 is YYEEEE. The CDR3 contains 11 residues. The ends were cut back, 0 bases at V and 8 bases at J, with 5 bases in the middle. The CDR3 coding sequence is TGTGCCAGCAGCTTGGGAGTGGGCTACACCTTC. Amino acid sequence: CASSLGVGYTF. The full variable domain, with the rest looked up from reference TRBV5-6 and TRBJ1-2, is DAGVTQSPTHLIKTRGQQVTLRCSPKSGHDTVSWYQQALGQGPQFIFQYYEEEERQRGNFPDRFSGHQFPNYSSELNVNALLLGDSALYLCASSLGVGYTFGSGTRLTVV.

This clone was seen more than once but under ten times. The chain is built from TRBV13 and TRBJ2-5, with 8 bases identical to TRBD1. V dropped 5 bases and J dropped 0; count of bases not matched to a gene: 5. Germline V gene data show CDR1 as PRHDT and CDR2 as FYEKMQ (reference sequence). The CDR3 covers 15 residues. CDR3 nucleotide sequence: TGTGCCAGCAGCGCCACGACAGGGGACCAAGAGACCCAGTACTTC. Translation gives CASSATTGDQETQYF.

CDR3 amino acids: CAWTGTVGNTIYF. CDR3 DNA sequence: TGTGCCTGGACCGGGACAGTTGGAAACACCATATATTTT. The chain couples TRBV30 to TRBJ1-3; 7 bases line up with TRBD1. The CDR3 totals 13 residues. Trimming removed 4 bases from V and 3 bases from J; junction bases left unmatched: 3. Germline V gene data show CDR1 as GTSNPN and CDR2 as SVGIG (reference sequence).

The chain carries TRBV20-1 and TRBJ2-3; D is undetermined. Germline lookup yields CDR1 DFQATT and CDR2 SNEGSKA (reference sequence). The CDR3 has 11 residues. V lost 2 bases and J 2 bases, leaving 2 bases between the germline ends. The CDR3 protein is CSARYTDTQYF. Written as DNA, the CDR3 is TGCAGTGCTAGATACACAGATACGCAGTATTTT.

The chain links TRBV7-9 to TRBJ2-5; possible D gene TRBD1, 6 bases. V was pared by 5 bases and J by 5 bases, with 18 bases between. The V gene's germline CDR1 is SEHNR and CDR2 FQNEAQ (reference sequence). The CDR3 consists of 15 residues. This chain's CDR3 is CASSPPGPQGETQYF. The CDR3 DNA reads as TGTGCCAGCAGCCCTCCCGGGCCCCAGGGGGAGACCCAGTACTTC.

This clone has just a few counts. This chain connects TRBV18 to TRBJ1-1, with D unclear. Germline CDR1 is KGHSH and CDR2 is LQKENI. CDR3 size: 12 residues. Between the trimmed V and J ends, which lost 2 bases and 7 bases, there was a span of 8 bases. CDR3 in DNA: TGTGCCAGCTCACCAAGGGCGGGTGAAGCTTTCTTT. Amino acid sequence: CASSPRAGEAFF.

The chain couples TRBV7-6 to TRBJ1-2; a weak D match, TRBD1 (6 bases). Trimming cost V 2 bases and J 0 bases, with 16 bases left between them. Germline CDR1 and CDR2: SGHVS and FNYEAQ. The CDR3 length is 17 residues. The CDR3 sequence is CASSLSGGTPSNYGYTF. The CDR3 DNA sequence: TGTGCCAGCAGCTTATCCGGGGGGACACCTTCTAACTATGGCTACACCTTC.

Details on this clone: The junction departs from the called germline gene at one end, perhaps through a read error. V usage is TRBV11-2 and J usage is TRBJ2-2; 7 bases fit TRBD1. The CDR3 is 14 amino acids. Germline CDR1 is SGHAT and CDR2 is FQNNGV. The CDR3 bases are TGTGCCAGCAGCGTAGACACAGGGGCCGGGGAGCTGTTTTTT. The encoded protein is CASSVDTGAGELFF.

V usage is TRBV6-2 or TRBV6-3 and J usage is TRBJ2-3; 14 bases are a match to TRBD2. The V segment lost 6 bases and the J segment 6 bases; nucleotides outside the gene matches: 14. The CDR3 extends over 18 amino acids. The germline gives CDR1 MNHEY, CDR2 SVGEGT. As DNA, the CDR3 is TGTGCCAGCAGCCCACTTTCGGGACTAGCGGGAGTTGTTGATACGCAGTATTTT. Amino acids: CASSPLSGLAGVVDTQYF.

The CDR3 bases are TGTGCCTGGAGTGAAGAGGTTGAAAAACTGTTTTTT. This sequence encodes CAWSEEVEKLFF. The J gene is TRBJ1-4, the V gene TRBV30; D remains ambiguous. V lost 1 base and J lost 7, with 7 bases in between. Germline CDR1 and CDR2: GTSNPN and SVGIG (reference sequence). The CDR3 is 12 residues long.

This chain joins TRBV7-9 and TRBJ1-1, with TRBD1 matching 11 bases. The V segment lost 0 bases and the J segment 10 bases; nucleotides outside the gene matches: 13. Germline loops: CDR1 SEHNR, CDR2 FQNEAQ (reference sequence). This CDR3 contains 17 residues. Here the CDR3 DNA reads TGTGCCAGCAGCTTAGCCCCCACCGGGACAGGGGGGGTAAGAGCTTTCTTT. Its protein product is CASSLAPTGTGGVRAFF.